This entry lists 30 T cell receptor beta chains sequenced from one sample in a study of cytomegalovirus exposure and HLA in healthy donors. The primer mix had 60 Vbeta and 13 Jbeta primers. The assay was immunoSEQ multiplex PCR, and TCRdb's table has in-frame clones only and misses some. The sample lists some 110,000 clones; 70% were seen once. Sequenced sample: PBMCs. Every receptor here comes from a man aged 25-45 years in good health and CMV-seropositive.

The V gene is TRBV30, the J gene TRBJ2-3; unclear D gene. This CDR3 contains 16 residues. Trimming cost V 4 bases and J 3 bases, with 20 bases left between them. Germline CDR1 is GTSNPN and CDR2 is SVGIG (reference sequence). CDR3 region: CAWNRSPTVVTDTQYF. The DNA of the CDR3 is TGTGCCTGGAATCGATCCCCTACGGTGGTTACAGATACGCAGTATTTT.

The chain joins TRBV19 to TRBJ2-5, with 7 bases aligning to TRBD2. V was clipped by 3 bases and J by 3 bases; unmatched bases: 1. The germline V gene has CDR1 LNHDA and CDR2 SQIVND (reference sequence). The CDR3 consists of 13 residues. CDR3 nucleotide sequence: TGTGCCAGTAGTATTGCGGGAGAAGAGACCCAGTACTTC. Translating it yields CASSIAGEETQYF.

J is TRBJ1-6 and V is TRBV7-9; 7 bases align to TRBD1. V was clipped by 7 bases and J by 7 bases; unmatched bases: 4. This CDR3 has 13 amino acids. Germline CDR1 and CDR2: SEHNR and FQNEAQ (reference sequence). The CDR3 DNA follows: TGTGCCAGCACTTCAGGGGGGAATTCACCCCTCCACTTT. Encoded protein: CASTSGGNSPLHF.

V gene TRBV4-1 combines with J gene TRBJ1-1; TRBD1 aligns across 7 bases. The V and J ends lost 1 base and 2 bases, in that order; junction bases with no gene match: 13. This CDR3 spans 18 amino acids. The germline V gene has CDR1 MGHRA and CDR2 YSYEKL. As DNA, the CDR3 is TGCGCCAGCAGCCAAGTGTCCGGGACAGAGAGGTTCAACACTGAAGCTTTCTTT. Amino acids: CASSQVSGTERFNTEAFF.

The CDR3 here is CASSESTSGSRSSYNEQFF. DNA of the CDR3: TGCGCCAGCAGTGAGTCGACTAGCGGGAGTCGAAGCTCCTACAATGAGCAGTTCTTC. The chain combines TRBV10-2 with TRBJ2-1; TRBD2 aligns across 12 bases. Germline V CDR1 and CDR2: WSHSY, SAAADI. After removal of 0 bases from V and 0 bases from J, the junction contained 6 bases not matched to a gene. The CDR3 loop spans 19 amino acids.

The V and J genes are TRBV7-2 and TRBJ1-3; D remains unclear. Trimming removed 5 bases from V and 0 bases from J, with 5 bases in between. This CDR3 comprises 13 residues. Germline V CDR1 and CDR2: SGHTA, FQGNSA. The CDR3 region is CASSLPSGNTIYF. The CDR3 region has the DNA TGTGCCAGCAGCCTTCCCTCTGGAAACACCATATATTTT.

The chain is built from TRBV5-1 and TRBJ1-1; the D gene is possibly TRBD1 (6 bases). This CDR3 has 15 residues. CDR1 SGHRS and CDR2 YFSETQ come from the germline V gene. V was trimmed by 1 base and J by 4 bases, leaving 14 bases between them. CDR3 sequence: CASSLNQGGGTEAFF. For the CDR3, the DNA is TGCGCCAGCAGCTTGAACCAGGGAGGGGGCACTGAAGCTTTCTTT.

V is TRBV7-2 and J is TRBJ2-2, with D unclear. V lost 2 bases to trimming and J lost 2 bases, with 6 bases between them. The CDR3 length is 14 residues. Germline CDR1 and CDR2: SGHTA and FQGNSA. CDR3 amino acids: CASSLRSNTGELFF. DNA of the CDR3: TGTGCCAGCAGCTTACGTAGTAACACCGGGGAGCTGTTTTTT.

The chain combines TRBV6-4 with TRBJ2-5; 7 bases agree with TRBD1. The end of the DNA aligns better with TRBJ2-7, so the J call may be wrong. The CDR3 has 14 amino acids. The V gene's germline CDR1 is MRHNA and CDR2 SNTAGT. CDR3 bases: TGTGCCAGCAGTGAACAGCCAGGGGGTTACGAGCAGTACTTC. Translation: CASSEQPGGYEQYF.

This chain's CDR3 is CASSSTGNDGYTF. The CDR3 nucleotides read TGTGCCAGCAGTTCGACAGGGAATGACGGCTACACCTTC. This chain joins TRBV6-4 and TRBJ1-2; 7 bases align to TRBD1. Trimming cost V 5 bases and J 8 bases; bases outside gene matches: 8. This CDR3 is 13 amino acids long. Germline lookup yields CDR1 MRHNA and CDR2 SNTAGT.

Only a few counts were recorded for this clone. V is TRBV6-5 and J is TRBJ2-1; 7 bases fit TRBD1. The CDR3 length is 12 residues. Per germline, CDR1 MNHEY and CDR2 SVGAGI. V gave up 5 bases and J gave up 10 bases; unmatched junction bases: 5. CDR3 coding DNA: TGTGCCAGCAGTCAATGGGACAGCGAGCAGTTCTTC. As protein: CASSQWDSEQFF.

The chain combines TRBV2 with TRBJ1-5; D may be TRBD1 (6 bases). In germline, CDR1 is SNHLY, CDR2 FYNNEI. Trimming took off 7 bases at V and 7 bases at J, with 17 bases between the two ends. The CDR3 is made up of 14 amino acids. This chain's CDR3 is CASTLGGGLQPQHF. DNA for the CDR3: TGTGCCAGCACCCTGGGGGGGGGCCTACAGCCCCAGCATTTT.

The V gene is TRBV9, the J gene TRBJ1-1; no firm D call. Per the germline V gene, CDR1 is SGDLS and CDR2 is YYNGEE. CDR3 size: 17 residues. Trimming pared 5 bases from V and 3 bases from J, leaving 23 bases between. CDR3 sequence reads: CASSPLRGGGEDTEAFF. The CDR3, as DNA: TGTGCCAGCAGTCCTCTCCGGGGAGGCGGTGAGGACACTGAAGCTTTCTTT. Combining the CDR3 with reference TRBV9 and TRBJ1-1 gives the whole variable domain DSGVTQTPKHLITATGQRVTLRCSPRSGDLSVYWYQQSLDQGLQFLIQYYNGEERAKGNILERFSAQQFPDLHSELNLSSLELGDSALYFCASSPLRGGGEDTEAFFGQGTRLTVV.

The rearrangement joins TRBV7-3 to TRBJ2-7; tentative D call: TRBD2 (6 bases). Germline CDR1 reads SGHTA; CDR2 reads FQGTGA. Between the trimmed V and J ends, which lost 4 bases and 7 bases, there was a span of 14 bases. CDR3 length equals 13 residues. CDR3 protein: CASSSLGRGEQYV. The CDR3 DNA reads TGTGCCAGCAGCTCATTGGGCCGGGGGGAGCAGTACGTC.

V usage is TRBV11-3 and J usage is TRBJ2-5; D remains unclear. Germline CDR1 is SGHNT and CDR2 is YENEEA. This CDR3 region has 16 residues. Trimming shortened V by 2 bases and J by 5 bases, and 18 bases separated the two germline ends. This CDR3 is CASSLSRPRGQETQYF. CDR3 coding DNA: TGTGCCAGCAGCTTATCTAGACCCCGCGGTCAGGAGACCCAGTACTTC.

The chain carries TRBV12-5 and TRBJ2-7; TRBD1 matches 7 bases. This CDR3 has 17 amino acids. V was clipped by 5 bases and J by 4 bases; unmatched bases: 17. CDR1 and CDR2 (germline): LGHNT, FRNRAP. CDR3 loop: CASGTRDRILDFYEQYF. The DNA for the CDR3 is TGTGCTAGTGGTACCCGGGACAGAATACTCGACTTTTACGAGCAGTACTTC.

This clone was recorded once. V gene TRBV5-1 combines with J gene TRBJ2-5, with no clear D. The germline V gene has CDR1 SGHRS and CDR2 YFSETQ. V was trimmed by 1 base and J by 5 bases, leaving 3 bases between them. The CDR3 runs 11 residues. CDR3 sequence: CASSLSETQYF. CDR3 bases: TGCGCCAGCAGCTTGTCGGAGACCCAGTACTTC.

J is TRBJ2-1 and V is TRBV27; D not resolved. Germline CDR1 reads MNHEY; CDR2 reads SMNVEV (reference sequence). CDR3 length equals 17 residues. V was cut by 3 bases and J by 0 bases, with 15 bases left in between. DNA for the CDR3: TGTGCCAGCAGTTTTTCGTCCGGCCGGAGCTCCTACAATGAGCAGTTCTTC. Residues: CASSFSSGRSSYNEQFF.

The genes are TRBV30 and TRBJ1-3; no clear D gene. The germline CDR1 and CDR2 sequences are GTSNPN and SVGIG (reference sequence). Trimming cost V 4 bases and J 0 bases, with 4 bases left between them. The CDR3 runs 12 residues. CDR3 loop: CAWTLSGNTIYF. CDR3 bases: TGTGCCTGGACTCTCTCTGGAAACACCATATATTTT.

The table lists this clone with a few counts. The gene calls are TRBV5-6 and TRBJ2-1; perhaps TRBD1 as D (6 bases). Germline loops: CDR1 SGHDT, CDR2 YYEEEE. V was cut by 3 bases and J by 1 base, with 11 bases left in between. This CDR3 is built from 15 residues. In nucleotides, the CDR3 is TGTGCCAGCAGCTCACAGGGAAGGTCCTACAATGAGCAGTTCTTC. Translated, it gives CASSSQGRSYNEQFF.

V and J are TRBV14 and TRBJ2-2; D perhaps matches TRBD1 (6 bases). The CDR3 is made up of 16 amino acids. Germline loops: CDR1 SGHDN, CDR2 FVKESK. V shed 4 bases and J shed 6 bases, with 18 bases lying between them. The CDR3 DNA is TGTGCCAGCAGCCCCTGGACAGTTTTCGGCTCCGGGGAGCTGTTTTTT. It is translated as CASSPWTVFGSGELFF.

The chain joins TRBV2 to TRBJ1-1; D is unclear. The CDR3 is 14 residues long. Germline V gene data show CDR1 as SNHLY and CDR2 as FYNNEI. The germline V and J ends were trimmed by 4 bases and 6 bases, with 15 bases remaining between them. CDR3 residues: CASSVGGLRPEAFF. The CDR3, as DNA: TGTGCCAGCAGTGTGGGCGGGCTACGGCCTGAAGCTTTCTTT.

This clone was recorded once. The genes are TRBV5-1 and TRBJ1-1; D may be TRBD1 (5 bases). V dropped 2 bases and J dropped 3 bases, with 14 bases sitting between them. CDR3 length: 15 amino acids. The V gene's germline CDR1 is SGHRS and CDR2 YFSETQ. The CDR3 reads CASSFGRDVDTEAFF. CDR3 DNA sequence: TGCGCCAGCAGCTTCGGGAGGGACGTCGACACTGAAGCTTTCTTT. Drawing the rest from reference TRBV5-1 and TRBJ1-1, the complete variable domain is KAGVTQTPRYLIKTRGQQVTLSCSPISGHRSVSWYQQTPGQGLQFLFEYFSETQRNKGNFPGRFSGRQFSNSRSEMNVSTLELGDSALYLCASSFGRDVDTEAFFGQGTRLTVV.

V and J are TRBV5-6 and TRBJ1-2; D gene uncertain. The V end was cut by 2 bases, the J end by 5 bases, with 10 bases between. Germline values: CDR1 SGHDT, CDR2 YYEEEE. The CDR3 has 13 residues. The CDR3 sequence: CASSLKDLYGYTF. The CDR3 DNA follows: TGTGCCAGCAGCTTAAAGGACTTATATGGCTACACCTTC. The full variable domain, with the rest looked up from reference TRBV5-6 and TRBJ1-2, is DAGVTQSPTHLIKTRGQQVTLRCSPKSGHDTVSWYQQALGQGPQFIFQYYEEEERQRGNFPDRFSGHQFPNYSSELNVNALLLGDSALYLCASSLKDLYGYTFGSGTRLTVV.

The chain has TRBV27 and TRBJ2-7; 9 bases match TRBD2. There are 15 residues in the CDR3. Germline values: CDR1 MNHEY, CDR2 SMNVEV (reference sequence). V was clipped by 9 bases and J by 9 bases; unmatched bases: 18. CDR3 nucleotides: TGTGCCAGAACAGTGCTGTCGGGGCGGGAGGGGGGGCAGTACGTC. This sequence encodes CARTVLSGREGGQYV.

This clone came up once. The chain has TRBV6-1 and TRBJ1-1; D ambiguous. In germline, CDR1 is MNHNS, CDR2 SASEGT. V was clipped by 7 bases and J by 0 bases, with 9 bases between them. This CDR3 is 13 amino acids long. CDR3 sequence reads: CASTRQVNTEAFF. The CDR3 region has the DNA TGTGCCAGCACCAGACAAGTGAACACTGAAGCTTTCTTT.

This clone has a handful of counts. The chain uses TRBV5-1 and TRBJ2-7; D is possibly TRBD2 (5 bases). V was cut by 2 bases and J by 2 bases, with 14 bases left in between. Germline-derived CDR1 and CDR2 are SGHRS and YFSETQ. The CDR3 totals 15 residues. The DNA of the CDR3 is TGCGCCAGCAGCTTAAGAACGGGGATTCCCTACGAGCAGTACTTC. Protein: CASSLRTGIPYEQYF.

This chain links TRBV30 with TRBJ2-3; D is uncertain. Germline CDR1 GTSNPN, CDR2 SVGIG (reference sequence). V gave up 0 bases and J gave up 12 bases, with 16 bases separating them. The CDR3 totals 13 residues. Written as DNA, the CDR3 is TGTGCCTGGAGTGTGCACTCCGGTAGCCTCCAGTATTTT. This translates into CAWSVHSGSLQYF.

This chain connects TRBV18 to TRBJ2-7, with D hard to call. Germline CDR1 KGHSH, CDR2 LQKENI. The CDR3 covers 12 residues. The V end was cut by 3 bases, the J end by 7 bases, with 10 bases between. Written as DNA, the CDR3 is TGTGCCAGCTCACCGGGCATCCGTGAGCAGTACGTC. This translates into CASSPGIREQYV.

The V call is TRBV27, the J call TRBJ2-5; 7 nucleotides match TRBD1. V trimming: 5 bases; J trimming: 3 bases; junction bases outside the gene matches: 12. The CDR3 has 16 residues. The germline CDR1 and CDR2 sequences are MNHEY and SMNVEV (reference sequence). CDR3 nucleotides: TGTGCCAGCAGTCCGACCCCCCCGGGACAGAAAGAGACCCAGTACTTC. This gives the protein CASSPTPPGQKETQYF.